The 19 T cell receptor beta chains in this list originate from one sample, sequenced in a study of monozygotic twins with inflammatory bowel disease. TCRdb reanalyzed the 5' RACE reads and collapses them to one entry per CDR3 protein, without DNA. Here the sample table reports about 300,000 distinct CDR3 sequences. The source material was blood. These receptors were collected from a human donor with ulcerative colitis or Crohn's disease, or a healthy co-twin of an affected twin (not recorded which).

The chain couples TRBV6-5 to TRBJ1-5. The length of the CDR3 is 15 residues. Germline V lookup: CDR1 MNHEY, CDR2 SVGAGI. The CDR3: CASSYGYVRDQPQHF.

This CDR3 is CSPTGYPYEAFF. The chain is built from TRBV20-1 and TRBJ1-1; TCRdb indicates TRBD1, and absent DNA this call remains unverified. The CDR3 has 12 amino acids. Germline loops: CDR1 DFQATT, CDR2 SNEGSKA (reference sequence).

The V call is TRBV25-1, the J call TRBJ2-5; TCRdb gives TRBD2 as the D gene, but with no DNA this cannot be confirmed. This CDR3 has 14 residues. In germline, CDR1 is MGHDK, CDR2 SYGVNS. CDR3 amino acids: CASSEGLAGETQYF.

J is TRBJ2-7 and V is TRBV5-1. The CDR3 is made up of 14 amino acids. In germline, CDR1 is SGHRS, CDR2 YFSETQ. CDR3 loop: CASSLVGQKYEQYF. The full variable domain, its missing parts supplied by reference TRBV5-1 and TRBJ2-7, is KAGVTQTPRYLIKTRGQQVTLSCSPISGHRSVSWYQQTPGQGLQFLFEYFSETQRNKGNFPGRFSGRQFSNSRSEMNVSTLELGDSALYLCASSLVGQKYEQYFGPGTRLTVT.

The CDR3 loop reads CASSLTSGGMTYEQYF. The chain recombines TRBV5-1 with TRBJ2-7; checking the TCRdb D call of TRBD2 is not possible without DNA. Germline CDR1 SGHRS, CDR2 YFSETQ. This CDR3 region has 16 residues.

This chain links TRBV7-2 with TRBJ1-5; TCRdb's assignment of TRBD1 cannot be checked, as there is no DNA. Looked up from germline, CDR1 is SGHTA and CDR2 is FQGNSA. CDR3 length: 17 amino acids. The CDR3: CASSEDRQGTINQPQHF.

The chain has TRBV7-9 and TRBJ2-5; TCRdb calls TRBD1, which cannot be checked without DNA. CDR1 is SEHNR, CDR2 FQNEAQ, per germline (reference sequence). The CDR3 sequence is 17 residues long. The CDR3 protein is CASSLRSGTGGSETQYF. Full variable domain (remainder filled in from reference TRBV7-9 and TRBJ2-5): DTGVSQNPRHKITKRGQNVTFRCDPISEHNRLYWYRQTLGQGPEFLTYFQNEAQLEKSRLLSDRFSAERPKGSFSTLEIQRTEQGDSAMYLCASSLRSGTGGSETQYFGPGTRLLVL.

The CDR3 loop reads CASNPQAGGSSYEQYF. V gene TRBV6-1 combines with J gene TRBJ2-7; absent DNA, TCRdb's TRBD2 call cannot be checked. Germline V gene sequence: CDR1 MNHNS, CDR2 SASEGT. The CDR3 sequence is 16 residues long.

J is TRBJ2-5 and V is TRBV25-1; TCRdb's D gene call, TRBD1, goes unchecked for lack of DNA. Germline lookup yields CDR1 MGHDK and CDR2 SYGVNS. The CDR3 is 14 residues long. The CDR3 loop is CASSVGTVQETQYF.

V gene TRBV7-3 combines with J gene TRBJ2-3; TCRdb outputs TRBD2, but without DNA this stays unchecked. The CDR3 runs 16 residues. CDR1 and CDR2 (germline): SGHTA, FQGTGA. CDR3 residues: CASSLLAGASTDTQYF.

The V call is TRBV19, the J call TRBJ1-1. CDR1 and CDR2 from the germline V gene are LNHDA and SQIVND (reference sequence). The CDR3 runs 14 residues. CDR3 region: CASSMIRSNTEAFF. Full variable domain (missing parts from reference TRBV19 and TRBJ1-1): DGGITQSPKYLFRKEGQNVTLSCEQNLNHDAMYWYRQDPGQGLRLIYYSQIVNDFQKGDIAEGYSVSREKKESFPLTVTSAQKNPTAFYLCASSMIRSNTEAFFGQGTRLTVV.

CDR3 sequence reads: CASSVGVRGANVLTF. This chain joins TRBV9 and TRBJ2-6. CDR3 length equals 15 residues. Germline CDR1 and CDR2: SGDLS and YYNGEE.

This chain connects TRBV10-3 to TRBJ1-3. Germline CDR1 and CDR2: ENHRY and SYGVKD. The CDR3 runs to 15 residues. The CDR3 loop reads CAISESGGLGNTIYF.

This chain joins TRBV9 and TRBJ1-2; there is no DNA to check the TCRdb D call of TRBD1. The CDR3 runs 15 residues. Germline V gives CDR1 SGDLS, CDR2 YYNGEE. The CDR3 reads CASSPQDRANYGYTF.

The gene calls are TRBV20-1 and TRBJ2-3; TCRdb's D gene call, TRBD1, goes unchecked for lack of DNA. Germline-derived CDR1 and CDR2 are DFQATT and SNEGSKA (reference sequence). The CDR3 runs 13 residues. The CDR3 reads CSARGGYRDTQYF.

The gene calls are TRBV7-2 and TRBJ2-5; the D call from TCRdb, TRBD2, cannot be confirmed without DNA. This CDR3 region has 17 residues. Germline V gene sequence: CDR1 SGHTA, CDR2 FQGNSA. CDR3 region: CASSLMAGGRLRETQYF.

The chain uses TRBV3-1 and TRBJ2-2. This CDR3 is built from 15 residues. CDR1 is LGHDT and CDR2 is YNNKEL in the germline V gene (reference sequence). CDR3 protein: CASSQDHANTGELFF.

The gene calls are TRBV3-1 and TRBJ2-7; the TCRdb call, TRBD2, lacks DNA for checking. Per germline, CDR1 LGHDT and CDR2 YNNKEL (reference sequence). The CDR3 has 17 residues. CDR3 protein: CASSQEKLAGGPREQYF.

V and J are TRBV7-2 and TRBJ2-7; with no DNA, the TCRdb D assignment of TRBD2 cannot be verified. CDR3 length: 15 residues. Germline values: CDR1 SGHTA, CDR2 FQGNSA. Here the CDR3 reads CASSNPSTGGYEQYF.